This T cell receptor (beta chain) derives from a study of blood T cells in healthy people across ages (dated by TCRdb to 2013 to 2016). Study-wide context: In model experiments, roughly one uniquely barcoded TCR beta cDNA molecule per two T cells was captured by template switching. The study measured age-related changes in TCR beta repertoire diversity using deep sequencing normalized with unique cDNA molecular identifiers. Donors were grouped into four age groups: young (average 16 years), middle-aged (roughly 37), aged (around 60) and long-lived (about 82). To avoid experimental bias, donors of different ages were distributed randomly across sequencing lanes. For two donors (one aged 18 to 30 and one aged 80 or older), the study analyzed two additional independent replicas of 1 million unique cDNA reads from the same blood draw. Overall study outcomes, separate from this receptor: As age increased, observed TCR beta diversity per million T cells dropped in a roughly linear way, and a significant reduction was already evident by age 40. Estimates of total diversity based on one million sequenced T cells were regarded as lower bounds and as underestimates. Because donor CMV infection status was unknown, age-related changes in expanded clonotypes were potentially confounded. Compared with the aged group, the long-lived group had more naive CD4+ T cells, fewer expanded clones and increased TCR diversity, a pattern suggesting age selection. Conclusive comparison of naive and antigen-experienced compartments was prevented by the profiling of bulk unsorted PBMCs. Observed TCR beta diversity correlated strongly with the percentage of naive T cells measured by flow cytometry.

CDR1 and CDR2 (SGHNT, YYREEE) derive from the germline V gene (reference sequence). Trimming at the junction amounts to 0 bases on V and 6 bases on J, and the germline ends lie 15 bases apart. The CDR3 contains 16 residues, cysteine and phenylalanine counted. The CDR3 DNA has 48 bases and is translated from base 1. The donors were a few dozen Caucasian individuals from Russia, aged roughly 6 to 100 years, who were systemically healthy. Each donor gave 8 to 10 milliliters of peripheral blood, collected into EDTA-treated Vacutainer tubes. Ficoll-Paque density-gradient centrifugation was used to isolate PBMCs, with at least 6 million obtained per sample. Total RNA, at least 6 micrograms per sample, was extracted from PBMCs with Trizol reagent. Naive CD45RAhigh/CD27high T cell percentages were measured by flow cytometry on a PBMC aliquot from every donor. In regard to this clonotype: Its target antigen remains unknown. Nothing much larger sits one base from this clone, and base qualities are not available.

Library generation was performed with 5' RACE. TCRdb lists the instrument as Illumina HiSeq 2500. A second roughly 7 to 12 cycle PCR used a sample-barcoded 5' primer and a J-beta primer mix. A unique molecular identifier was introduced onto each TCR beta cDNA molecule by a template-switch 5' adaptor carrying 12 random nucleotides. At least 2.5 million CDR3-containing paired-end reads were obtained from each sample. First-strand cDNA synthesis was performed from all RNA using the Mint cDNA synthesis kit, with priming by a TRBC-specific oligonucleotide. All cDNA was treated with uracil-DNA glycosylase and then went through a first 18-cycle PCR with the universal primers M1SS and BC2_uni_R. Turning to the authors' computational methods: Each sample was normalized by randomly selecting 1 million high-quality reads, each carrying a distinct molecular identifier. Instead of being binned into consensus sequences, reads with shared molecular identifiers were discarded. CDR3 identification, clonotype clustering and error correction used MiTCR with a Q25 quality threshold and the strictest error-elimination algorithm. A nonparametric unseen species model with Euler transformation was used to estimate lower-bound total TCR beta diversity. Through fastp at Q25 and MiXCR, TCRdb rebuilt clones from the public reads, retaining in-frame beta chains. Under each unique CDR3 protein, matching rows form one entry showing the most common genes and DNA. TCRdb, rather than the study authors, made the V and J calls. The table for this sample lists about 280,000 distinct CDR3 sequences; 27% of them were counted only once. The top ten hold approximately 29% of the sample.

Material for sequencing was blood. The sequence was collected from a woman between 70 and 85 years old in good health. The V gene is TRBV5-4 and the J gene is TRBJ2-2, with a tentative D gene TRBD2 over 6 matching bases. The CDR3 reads CASSLATGTVPGELFF. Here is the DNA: TGTGCCAGCAGCTTGGCCACCGGGACTGTCCCCGGGGAGCTGTTTTTT.